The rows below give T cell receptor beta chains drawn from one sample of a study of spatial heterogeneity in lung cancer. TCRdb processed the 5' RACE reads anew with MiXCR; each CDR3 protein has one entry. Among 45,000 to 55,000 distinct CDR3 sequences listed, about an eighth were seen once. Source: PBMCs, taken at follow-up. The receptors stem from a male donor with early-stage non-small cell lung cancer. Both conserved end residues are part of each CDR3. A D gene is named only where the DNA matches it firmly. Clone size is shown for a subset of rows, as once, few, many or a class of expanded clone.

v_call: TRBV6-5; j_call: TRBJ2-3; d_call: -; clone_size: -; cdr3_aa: CASSSPGLSDTQYF; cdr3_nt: TGTGCCAGCAGCTCCCCGGGGTTAAGTGATACGCAGTATTTT
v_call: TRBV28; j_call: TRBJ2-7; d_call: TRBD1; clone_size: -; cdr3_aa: CASSPGQGNEQYF; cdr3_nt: TGTGCCAGCAGTCCGGGACAGGGGAACGAGCAGTACTTC
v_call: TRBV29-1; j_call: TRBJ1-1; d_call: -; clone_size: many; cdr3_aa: CSAKVPTAGATEAFF; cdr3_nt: TGCAGCGCCAAAGTCCCGACTGCAGGGGCCACTGAAGCTTTCTTT
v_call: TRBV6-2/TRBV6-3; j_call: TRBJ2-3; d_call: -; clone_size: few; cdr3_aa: CASSSTRGIYRTDTQYF; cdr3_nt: TGTGCCAGCAGTTCGACTAGAGGGATCTATCGAACAGATACGCAGTATTTT
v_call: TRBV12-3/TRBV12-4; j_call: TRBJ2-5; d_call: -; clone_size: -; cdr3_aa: CASSLSSGDQETQYF; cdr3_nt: TGTGCCAGCAGTTTGTCCTCCGGGGACCAAGAGACCCAGTACTTC
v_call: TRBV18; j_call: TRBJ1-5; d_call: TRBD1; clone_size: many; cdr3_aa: CASSLSTGGDQPQHF; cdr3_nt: TGTGCCAGCTCACTATCGACAGGGGGAGATCAGCCCCAGCATTTT
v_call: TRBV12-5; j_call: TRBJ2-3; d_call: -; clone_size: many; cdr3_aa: CASGQASTDTQYF; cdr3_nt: TGTGCTAGTGGTCAAGCCAGCACAGATACGCAGTATTTT
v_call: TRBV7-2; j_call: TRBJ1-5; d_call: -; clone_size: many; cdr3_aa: CASSLVGPTHQPQHF; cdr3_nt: TGTGCCAGCAGCTTAGTCGGACCGACCCATCAGCCCCAGCATTTT
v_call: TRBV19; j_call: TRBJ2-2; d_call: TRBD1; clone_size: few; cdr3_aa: CASSVTGGANTGELFF; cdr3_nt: TGTGCCAGTAGTGTCACAGGGGGCGCGAACACCGGGGAGCTGTTTTTT
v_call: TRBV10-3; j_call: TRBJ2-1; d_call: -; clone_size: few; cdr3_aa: CAISGGTGPNNEQFF; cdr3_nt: TGTGCCATCAGTGGTGGCACGGGACCGAACAATGAGCAGTTCTTC
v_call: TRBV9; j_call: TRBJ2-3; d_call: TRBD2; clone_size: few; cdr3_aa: CASSPSGLALWSIPDTQYF; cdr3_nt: TGTGCCAGCAGCCCGTCGGGACTAGCGTTGTGGAGCATCCCAGATACGCAGTATTTT
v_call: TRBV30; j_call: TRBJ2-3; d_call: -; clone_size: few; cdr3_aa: CARGEGLAGTDTQYF; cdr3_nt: TGTGCCCGTGGAGAGGGCTTAGCAGGCACAGATACGCAGTATTTT
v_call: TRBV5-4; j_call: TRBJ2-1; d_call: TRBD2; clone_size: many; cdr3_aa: CASSSGTSIGNEQFF; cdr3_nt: TGTGCCAGCAGCAGCGGGACTAGCATAGGGAATGAGCAGTTCTTC
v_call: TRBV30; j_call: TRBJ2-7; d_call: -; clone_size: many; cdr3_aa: CAWSLTTYEQYF; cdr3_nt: TGTGCCTGGAGCCTGACGACCTACGAGCAGTACTTC
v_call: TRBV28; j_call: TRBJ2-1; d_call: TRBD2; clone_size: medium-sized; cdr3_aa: CASRTGAGGPHNEQFF; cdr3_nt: TGTGCCAGCAGGACGGGGGCGGGAGGTCCCCACAATGAGCAGTTCTTC
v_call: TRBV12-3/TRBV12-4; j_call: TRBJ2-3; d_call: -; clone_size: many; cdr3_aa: CASSLQGPDTQYF; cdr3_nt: TGTGCCAGCAGTCTGCAGGGGCCTGATACGCAGTATTTT
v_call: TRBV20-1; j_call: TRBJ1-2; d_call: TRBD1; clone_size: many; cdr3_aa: CSANRGTVGYTF; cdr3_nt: TGCAGTGCTAACAGGGGGACGGTTGGCTACACCTTC
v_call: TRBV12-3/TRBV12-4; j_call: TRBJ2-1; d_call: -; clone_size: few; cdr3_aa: CASSFPTGNNEQFF; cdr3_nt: TGTGCCAGCAGTTTCCCCACCGGGAACAATGAGCAGTTCTTC
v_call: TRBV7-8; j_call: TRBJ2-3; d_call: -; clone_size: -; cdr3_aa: CASSSLDGVTDTQYF; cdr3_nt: TGTGCCAGCAGCTCGCTCGATGGGGTCACAGATACGCAGTATTTT